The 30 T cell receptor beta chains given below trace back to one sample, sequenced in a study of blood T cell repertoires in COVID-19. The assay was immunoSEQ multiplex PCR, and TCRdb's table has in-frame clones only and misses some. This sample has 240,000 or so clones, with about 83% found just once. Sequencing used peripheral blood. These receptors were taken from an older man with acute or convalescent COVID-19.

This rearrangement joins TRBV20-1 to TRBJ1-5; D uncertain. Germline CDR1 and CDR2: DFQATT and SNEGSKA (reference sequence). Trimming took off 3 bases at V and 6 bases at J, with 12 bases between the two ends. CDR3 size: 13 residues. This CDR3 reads CSASTPGTQPQHF. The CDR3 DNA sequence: TGCAGTGCTAGTACGCCAGGTACTCAGCCCCAGCATTTT.

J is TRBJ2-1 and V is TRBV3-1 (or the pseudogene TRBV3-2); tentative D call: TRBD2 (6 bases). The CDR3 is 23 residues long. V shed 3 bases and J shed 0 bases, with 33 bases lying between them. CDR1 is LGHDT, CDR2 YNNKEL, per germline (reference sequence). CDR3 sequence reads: CASSHPFRLRDSVDSSSYNEQFF. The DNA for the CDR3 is TGTGCCAGCAGCCATCCATTCCGCCTCCGGGACTCCGTAGACTCGAGCTCCTACAATGAGCAGTTCTTC.

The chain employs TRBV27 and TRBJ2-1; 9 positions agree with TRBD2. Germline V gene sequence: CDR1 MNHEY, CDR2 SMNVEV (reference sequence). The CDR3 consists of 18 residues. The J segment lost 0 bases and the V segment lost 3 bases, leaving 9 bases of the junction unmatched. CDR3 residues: CASSFRGARGGSYNEQFF. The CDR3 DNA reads TGTGCCAGCAGTTTCCGAGGGGCGCGGGGGGGCTCCTACAATGAGCAGTTCTTC.

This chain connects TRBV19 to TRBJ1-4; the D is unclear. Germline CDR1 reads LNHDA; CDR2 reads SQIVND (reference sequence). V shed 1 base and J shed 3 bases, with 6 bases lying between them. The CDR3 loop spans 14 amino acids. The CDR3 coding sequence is TGTGCCAGTAGTATAGGAGGGTCTAATGAAAAACTGTTTTTT. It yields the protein CASSIGGSNEKLFF.

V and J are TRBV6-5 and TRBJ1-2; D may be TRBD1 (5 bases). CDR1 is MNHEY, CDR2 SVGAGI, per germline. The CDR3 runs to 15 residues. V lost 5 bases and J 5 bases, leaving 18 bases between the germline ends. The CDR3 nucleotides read TGTGCCAGCAGTCGCCGGGACTCGGGGCGGTATGGCTACACCTTC. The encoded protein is CASSRRDSGRYGYTF.

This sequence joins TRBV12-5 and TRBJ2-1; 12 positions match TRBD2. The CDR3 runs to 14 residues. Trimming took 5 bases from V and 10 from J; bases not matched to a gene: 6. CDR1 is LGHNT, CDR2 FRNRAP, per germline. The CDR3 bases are TGTGCTAGTGGTACGACTAGCGGGGGTCGAGAGCAGTTCTTC. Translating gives CASGTTSGGREQFF.

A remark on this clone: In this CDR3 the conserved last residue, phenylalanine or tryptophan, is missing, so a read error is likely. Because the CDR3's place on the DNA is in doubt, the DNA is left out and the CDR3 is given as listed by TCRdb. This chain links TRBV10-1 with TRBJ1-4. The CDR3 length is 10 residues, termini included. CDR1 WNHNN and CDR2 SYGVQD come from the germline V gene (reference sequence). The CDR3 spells CASTGEDGEG.

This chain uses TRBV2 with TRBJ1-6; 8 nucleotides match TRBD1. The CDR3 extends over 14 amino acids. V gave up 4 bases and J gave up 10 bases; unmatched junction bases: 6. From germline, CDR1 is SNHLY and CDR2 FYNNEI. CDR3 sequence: CASSGGTGNSPLHF. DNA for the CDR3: TGTGCCAGCAGTGGAGGGACAGGAAACTCACCCCTCCACTTT.

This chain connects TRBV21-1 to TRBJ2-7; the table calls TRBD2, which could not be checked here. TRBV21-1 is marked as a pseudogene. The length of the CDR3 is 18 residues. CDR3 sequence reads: CASSKEGSGRALSYEQYF. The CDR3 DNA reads TGTGCCAGCAGCAAAGAGGGTAGCGGGAGGGCCCTGTCCTACGAGCAGTACTTC.

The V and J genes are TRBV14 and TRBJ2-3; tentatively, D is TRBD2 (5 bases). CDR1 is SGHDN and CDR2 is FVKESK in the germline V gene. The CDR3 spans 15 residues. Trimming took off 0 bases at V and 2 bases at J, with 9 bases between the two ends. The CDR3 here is CASSQEGLYTDTQYF. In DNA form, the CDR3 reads TGTGCCAGCAGCCAAGAAGGACTTTACACAGATACGCAGTATTTT.

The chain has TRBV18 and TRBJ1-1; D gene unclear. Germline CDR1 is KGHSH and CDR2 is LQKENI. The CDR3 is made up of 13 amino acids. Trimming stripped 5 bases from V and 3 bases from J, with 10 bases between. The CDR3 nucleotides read TGTGCCAGCTCAGGGTCGGAGGACACTGAAGCTTTCTTT. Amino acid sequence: CASSGSEDTEAFF.

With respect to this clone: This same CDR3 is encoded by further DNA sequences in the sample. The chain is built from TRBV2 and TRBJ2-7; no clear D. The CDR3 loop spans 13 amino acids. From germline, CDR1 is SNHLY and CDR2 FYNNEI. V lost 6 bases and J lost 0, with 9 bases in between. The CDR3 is CASRVSDSYEQYF. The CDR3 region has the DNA TGTGCCAGCAGGGTCAGTGACTCCTACGAGCAGTACTTC.

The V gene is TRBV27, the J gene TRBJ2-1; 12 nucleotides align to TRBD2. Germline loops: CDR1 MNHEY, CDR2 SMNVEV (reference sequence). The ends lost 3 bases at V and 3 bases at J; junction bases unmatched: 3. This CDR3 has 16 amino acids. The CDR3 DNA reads TGTGCCAGCAGTTTCCAGGGACTAGCGGGCTACAATGAGCAGTTCTTC. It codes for CASSFQGLAGYNEQFF.

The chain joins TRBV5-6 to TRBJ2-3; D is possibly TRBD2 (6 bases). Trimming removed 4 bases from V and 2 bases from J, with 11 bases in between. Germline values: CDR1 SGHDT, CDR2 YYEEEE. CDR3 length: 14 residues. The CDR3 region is CASSLGLSTDTQYF. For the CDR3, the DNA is TGTGCCAGCAGCCTGGGACTCTCCACAGATACGCAGTATTTT.

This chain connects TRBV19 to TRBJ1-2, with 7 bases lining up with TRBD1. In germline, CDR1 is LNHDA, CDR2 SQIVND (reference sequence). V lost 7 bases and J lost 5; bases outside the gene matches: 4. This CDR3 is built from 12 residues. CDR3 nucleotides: TGTGCCAGTACCACGACAGGGTATGGCTACACCTTC. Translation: CASTTTGYGYTF.

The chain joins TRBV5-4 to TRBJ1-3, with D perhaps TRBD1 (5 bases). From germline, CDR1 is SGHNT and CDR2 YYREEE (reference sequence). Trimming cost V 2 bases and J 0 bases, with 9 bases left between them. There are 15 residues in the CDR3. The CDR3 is CASSFGQTSGNTIYF. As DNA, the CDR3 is TGTGCCAGCAGCTTTGGACAAACCTCTGGAAACACCATATATTTT.

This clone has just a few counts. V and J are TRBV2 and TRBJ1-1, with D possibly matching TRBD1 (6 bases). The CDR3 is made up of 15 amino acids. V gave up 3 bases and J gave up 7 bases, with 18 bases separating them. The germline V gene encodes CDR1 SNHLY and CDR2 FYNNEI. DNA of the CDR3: TGTGCCAGCAGTGAGCGTGGGGGCCAACCGGATGAAGCTTTCTTT. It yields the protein CASSERGGQPDEAFF.

The CDR3 DNA reads TGCGCCAGCAGCTTGGAGGGCCTCGGACAGGGAAGAGGCTACACCTTC. It is translated as CASSLEGLGQGRGYTF. V is TRBV5-1 and J is TRBJ1-2, with 8 bases lining up with TRBD1. CDR1 is SGHRS and CDR2 is YFSETQ in the germline V gene. V was pared by 0 bases and J by 8 bases, with 12 bases of the junction left unmatched. This CDR3 has 16 amino acids.

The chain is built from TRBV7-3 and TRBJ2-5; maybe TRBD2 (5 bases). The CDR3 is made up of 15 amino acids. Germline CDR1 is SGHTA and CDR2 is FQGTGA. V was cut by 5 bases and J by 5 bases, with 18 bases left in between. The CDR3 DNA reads TGTGCCAGCAGCCCGACGGGCAGCTGGAGGGAGACCCAGTACTTC. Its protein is CASSPTGSWRETQYF.

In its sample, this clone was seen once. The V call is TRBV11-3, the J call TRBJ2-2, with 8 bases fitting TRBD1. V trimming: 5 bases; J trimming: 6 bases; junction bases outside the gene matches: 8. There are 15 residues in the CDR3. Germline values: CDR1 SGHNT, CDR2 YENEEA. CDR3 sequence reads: CASSHPMTGAGELFF. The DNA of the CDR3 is TGTGCCAGCAGCCACCCAATGACAGGGGCCGGGGAGCTGTTTTTT.

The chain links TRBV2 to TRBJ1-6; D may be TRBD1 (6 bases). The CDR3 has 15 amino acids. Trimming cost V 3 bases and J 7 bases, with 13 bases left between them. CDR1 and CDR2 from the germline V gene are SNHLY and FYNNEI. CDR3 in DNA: TGTGCCAGCAGTGATGTTCCAGGGGACAATTCACCCCTCCACTTT. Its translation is CASSDVPGDNSPLHF.

CDR3 residues: CATSPTGRLYEQYF. The CDR3 coding sequence is TGTGCCACCAGCCCGACAGGGCGTTTATACGAGCAGTACTTC. The rearrangement joins TRBV24-1 to TRBJ2-7, with 7 bases that match TRBD1. In germline, CDR1 is KGHDR, CDR2 SFDVKD. The CDR3 has 14 residues. The ends lost 7 bases at V and 4 bases at J; junction bases unmatched: 9.

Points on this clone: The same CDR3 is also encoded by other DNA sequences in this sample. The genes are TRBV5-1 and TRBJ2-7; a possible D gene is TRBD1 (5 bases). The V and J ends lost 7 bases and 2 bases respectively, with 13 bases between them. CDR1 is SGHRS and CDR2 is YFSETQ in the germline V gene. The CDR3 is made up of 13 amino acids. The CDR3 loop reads CASSPDRAYEQYF. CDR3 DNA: TGCGCCAGCTCCCCCGACAGAGCCTACGAGCAGTACTTC.

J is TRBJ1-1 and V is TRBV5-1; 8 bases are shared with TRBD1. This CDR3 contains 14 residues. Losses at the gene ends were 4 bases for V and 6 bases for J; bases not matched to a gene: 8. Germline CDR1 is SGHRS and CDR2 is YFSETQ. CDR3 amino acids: CASSIGQGGAEAFF. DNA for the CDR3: TGCGCCAGCAGCATTGGACAGGGCGGAGCTGAAGCTTTCTTT.

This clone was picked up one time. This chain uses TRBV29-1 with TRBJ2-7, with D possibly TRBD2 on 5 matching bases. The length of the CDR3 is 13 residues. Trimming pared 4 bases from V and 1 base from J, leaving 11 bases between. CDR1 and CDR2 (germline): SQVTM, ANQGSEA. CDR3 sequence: CSVGARGSYEQYF. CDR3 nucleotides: TGCAGCGTTGGGGCCAGAGGGTCCTACGAGCAGTACTTC.

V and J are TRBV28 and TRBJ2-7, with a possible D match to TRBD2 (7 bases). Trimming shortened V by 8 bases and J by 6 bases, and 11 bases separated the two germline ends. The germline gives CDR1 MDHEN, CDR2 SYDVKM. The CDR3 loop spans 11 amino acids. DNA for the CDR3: TGTGCCAGCCGGGGGGCGGGCGAGCAGTACTTC. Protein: CASRGAGEQYF.

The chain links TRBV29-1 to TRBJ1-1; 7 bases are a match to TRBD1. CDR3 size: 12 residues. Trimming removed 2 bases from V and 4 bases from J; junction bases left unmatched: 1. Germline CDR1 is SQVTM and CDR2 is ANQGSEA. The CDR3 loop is CSVEKGATEAFF. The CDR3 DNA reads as TGCAGCGTTGAAAAGGGGGCCACTGAAGCTTTCTTT.

The CDR3, as DNA: TGTGCCAGTAGACTAGCGGGGGGGCGGGTTGAGCAGTTCTTC. It codes for CASRLAGGRVEQFF. The chain couples TRBV19 to TRBJ2-1; 13 bases align to TRBD2. There are 14 residues in the CDR3. Germline assignment: CDR1 LNHDA and CDR2 SQIVND (reference sequence). With V trimmed by 6 bases and J by 9 bases, 5 bases remained unmatched. The full variable domain, rest sourced from reference TRBV19 and TRBJ2-1, is DGGITQSPKYLFRKEGQNVTLSCEQNLNHDAMYWYRQDPGQGLRLIYYSQIVNDFQKGDIAEGYSVSREKKESFPLTVTSAQKNPTAFYLCASRLAGGRVEQFFGPGTRLTVL.

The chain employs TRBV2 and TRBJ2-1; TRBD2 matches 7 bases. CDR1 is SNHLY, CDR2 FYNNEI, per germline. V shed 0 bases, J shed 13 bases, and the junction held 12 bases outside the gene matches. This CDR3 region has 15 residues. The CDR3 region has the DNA TGTGCCAGCAGTGAAGCGGCGGGAGCCGTTGCCCCCCAGTTCTTC. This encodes CASSEAAGAVAPQFF.

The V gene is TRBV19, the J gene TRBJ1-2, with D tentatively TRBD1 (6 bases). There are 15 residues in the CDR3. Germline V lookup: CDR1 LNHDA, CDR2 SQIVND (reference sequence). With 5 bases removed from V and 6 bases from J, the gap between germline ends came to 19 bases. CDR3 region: CASSPLTGDYNGYTF. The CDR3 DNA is TGTGCCAGTAGTCCCCTGACAGGCGACTATAATGGCTACACCTTC.